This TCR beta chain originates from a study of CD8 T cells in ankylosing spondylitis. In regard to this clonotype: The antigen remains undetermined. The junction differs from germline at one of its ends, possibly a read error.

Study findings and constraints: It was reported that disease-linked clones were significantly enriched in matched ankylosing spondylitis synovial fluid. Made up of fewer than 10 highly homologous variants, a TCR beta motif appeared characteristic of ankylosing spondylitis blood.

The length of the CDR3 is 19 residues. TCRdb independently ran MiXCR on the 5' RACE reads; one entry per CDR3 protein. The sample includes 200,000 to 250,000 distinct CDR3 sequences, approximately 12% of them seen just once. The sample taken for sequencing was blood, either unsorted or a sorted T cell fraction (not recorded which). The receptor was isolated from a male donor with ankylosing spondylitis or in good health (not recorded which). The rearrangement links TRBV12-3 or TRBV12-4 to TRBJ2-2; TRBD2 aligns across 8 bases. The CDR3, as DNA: TGTGCCAGCTGTTTAAATCTTTGGGCTAGCGGGCCAGGCACCGGGGAGCTGTTTTTT. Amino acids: CASCLNLWASGPGTGELFF.